Shown below are 21 T cell receptor beta chains from a single sample sequenced in a study of T-cell reconstitution after alpha-beta-depleted transplantation in children. The library targeted TCRbeta and was prepared with unique molecular identifiers. TCRdb re-called the PCR reads with MiXCR, one entry per CDR3 protein. The sample lists fewer than 500,000 distinct CDR3 sequences; approximately 42% were seen once. The source was PBMCs, collected before TCRalphabeta/CD19-depleted stem cell transplant. These receptors came from a girl aged 2-10 years with aplastic anemia, due to receive a stem cell transplant.

The chain is built from TRBV20-1 and TRBJ2-3; 7 nucleotides match TRBD2. Per the germline V gene, CDR1 is DFQATT and CDR2 is SNEGSKA (reference sequence). This CDR3 is built from 11 residues. The CDR3 DNA is TGCAGGATGGGCGGGGGTGAGAGAGAGTATTTT. It translates to CRMGGGEREYF.

This clonotype has just a few counts. The chain has TRBV10-3 and TRBJ2-7; no clear D gene. The V and J ends lost 4 bases and 3 bases respectively, with 7 bases between them. The CDR3 spans 12 residues. Germline V gene sequence: CDR1 ENHRY, CDR2 SYGVKD. The CDR3 region is CAISGGDYEQYF. DNA for the CDR3: TGTGCCATCAGTGGTGGGGACTACGAGCAGTACTTC.

This clonotype came up a few times. One end of the junction does not line up with germline, which may come from a read error. V and J are TRBV29-1 and TRBJ2-1, with D maybe TRBD2 (6 bases). The CDR3 length is 14 residues. Germline lookup yields CDR1 SQVTM and CDR2 ANQGSEA. In DNA, the CDR3 is TGCAGCGTTGAAGGACCTAGCGTCTACGATGAGCAGTTCTTC. Translating gives CSVEGPSVYDEQFF.

The chain combines TRBV7-3 with TRBJ2-1; TRBD1 matches 11 bases. Germline CDR1 reads SGHTA; CDR2 reads FQGTGA. CDR3 length: 17 amino acids. The J segment lost 7 bases and the V segment lost 5 bases, leaving 13 bases of the junction unmatched. CDR3 nucleotide sequence: TGTGCCAGCAGCCCCACCCTGAGGACAGGGGGCATAAATGAGCAGTTCTTC. Amino acid sequence: CASSPTLRTGGINEQFF.

V gene TRBV5-1 combines with J gene TRBJ1-1; D is unclear. With 7 bases removed from V and 0 bases from J, the gap between germline ends came to 13 bases. Per germline, CDR1 SGHRS and CDR2 YFSETQ. CDR3 length: 14 amino acids. As DNA, the CDR3 is TGCGCCAGCCGGACTTCCACAGTGAACACTGAAGCTTTCTTT. Translating gives CASRTSTVNTEAFF.

This sequence joins TRBV7-9 and TRBJ2-5; 7 bases match TRBD1. Germline CDR1 and CDR2: SEHNR and FQNEAQ (reference sequence). CDR3 length equals 14 residues. After removal of 5 bases from V and 7 bases from J, the junction contained 10 bases not matched to a gene. This CDR3 reads CASSMPGTATTQYF. The CDR3 region has the DNA TGTGCCAGCAGCATGCCGGGGACAGCGACGACCCAGTACTTC.

The DNA for the CDR3 is TGTGCCAGCAGTTACTACAGAGGGGGGGGTGAGCAGTTCTTC. Its protein product is CASSYYRGGGEQFF. This chain joins TRBV6-2 or TRBV6-3 and TRBJ2-1; TRBD2 is a possible D gene (7 bases). Germline-derived CDR1 and CDR2 are MNHEY and SVGEGT. Trimming cost V 1 base and J 9 bases, with 13 bases left between them. The CDR3 length is 14 residues.

The J gene is TRBJ1-1, the V gene TRBV6-5, with unresolved D. V shed 0 bases and J shed 0 bases, with 14 bases lying between them. The CDR3 is 17 residues long. Germline CDR1 is MNHEY and CDR2 is SVGAGI. CDR3 protein: CASSYSTGPGLNTEAFF. The CDR3 bases are TGTGCCAGCAGTTACTCGACGGGTCCAGGTCTGAACACTGAAGCTTTCTTT.

This clonotype was observed at least ten times. V is TRBV5-6 and J is TRBJ2-1, with 8 bases fitting TRBD2. Trimming cost V 3 bases and J 6 bases; bases outside gene matches: 8. Germline V gives CDR1 SGHDT, CDR2 YYEEEE. This CDR3 contains 15 residues. CDR3 region: CASSWAGLDLNEQFF. CDR3 coding DNA: TGTGCCAGCAGCTGGGCGGGACTAGACCTCAATGAGCAGTTCTTC.

Worth noting for this clonotype: A much larger clone differs from this one at a single base, so this may be a read error. J is TRBJ2-6 and V is TRBV20-1; no firm D call. CDR3 size: 15 residues. In germline, CDR1 is DFQATT, CDR2 SNEGSKA (reference sequence). V lost 0 bases to trimming and J lost 0 bases, with 6 bases between them. DNA for the CDR3: TGCAGTGCTAGAGATCAAGGCTCTGGGGCCAACGTCCTGACTTTC. Its protein product is CSARDQGSGANVLTF.

The J gene is TRBJ1-1, the V gene TRBV6-1, with 7 positions matching TRBD1. After removal of 6 bases from V and 0 bases from J, the junction contained 4 bases not matched to a gene. CDR1 and CDR2 from the germline V gene are MNHNS and SASEGT. The CDR3 has 14 residues. CDR3 nucleotide sequence: TGTGCCAGCAGGGGACAGCTCATGAACACTGAAGCTTTCTTT. It specifies CASRGQLMNTEAFF.

The gene calls are TRBV28 and TRBJ2-7; 8 bases fit TRBD2. J was trimmed by 0 bases and V by 6 bases; bases with no gene match: 7. This CDR3 contains 15 residues. The germline gives CDR1 MDHEN, CDR2 SYDVKM. For the CDR3, the DNA is TGTGCCAGCAGATCGGGAGGGATGAGCTCCTACGAGCAGTACTTC. Protein sequence: CASRSGGMSSYEQYF.

The rearrangement links TRBV10-3 to TRBJ2-4, with TRBD1 matching 10 bases. Germline V gene data show CDR1 as ENHRY and CDR2 as SYGVKD. V trimming: 10 bases; J trimming: 6 bases; junction bases outside the gene matches: 15. CDR3 length: 16 residues. For the CDR3, the DNA is TGTGCCACACGCAGGGGGACAGGGGACATGGGAAACATTCAGTACTTC. Its translation is CATRRGTGDMGNIQYF.

This clonotype has a count of ten or more. This chain links TRBV24-1 with TRBJ2-7; D unresolved. The CDR3 length is 12 residues. Germline CDR1 reads KGHDR; CDR2 reads SFDVKD. V was clipped by 6 bases and J by 6 bases, with 11 bases between them. The CDR3, as DNA: TGTGCCACCAGTCTCTCCACGGGCGAGCAGTACTTC. Amino acid sequence: CATSLSTGEQYF.

Only a few counts were recorded for this clonotype. J is TRBJ2-2 and V is TRBV7-9; TRBD2 is a possible D gene (5 bases). Per germline, CDR1 SEHNR and CDR2 FQNEAQ (reference sequence). Trimming removed 3 bases at V and 5 bases at J, with 10 bases between. The CDR3 consists of 14 residues. DNA for the CDR3: TGTGCCAGCAGCTTTTCGGAGGTGACCGGGGAGCTGTTTTTT. This translates into CASSFSEVTGELFF. Complete variable domain (other parts from reference TRBV7-9 and TRBJ2-2): DTGVSQNPRHKITKRGQNVTFRCDPISEHNRLYWYRQTLGQGPEFLTYFQNEAQLEKSRLLSDRFSAERPKGSFSTLEIQRTEQGDSAMYLCASSFSEVTGELFFGEGSRLTVL.

This clonotype was observed a handful of times. This chain joins TRBV6-1 and TRBJ2-2; TRBD1 is a possible D gene (5 bases). V was clipped by 3 bases and J by 9 bases, with 20 bases between them. This CDR3 has 16 residues. Germline lookup yields CDR1 MNHNS and CDR2 SASEGT. CDR3 in amino acids: CASSELSGDSTRELFF. The CDR3 DNA reads TGTGCCAGCAGTGAGCTCTCCGGCGACAGTACAAGGGAGCTGTTTTTT.

This clonotype was recorded a few times. This CDR3 is CASSYGGASAKNIQYF. CDR3 DNA sequence: TGTGCCAGCAGTTATGGGGGGGCTAGTGCCAAAAACATTCAGTACTTC. The V and J genes are TRBV6-5 and TRBJ2-4; the D gene is possibly TRBD2 (7 bases). Germline-derived CDR1 and CDR2 are MNHEY and SVGAGI. The CDR3 extends over 16 amino acids. Trimming stripped 3 bases from V and 1 base from J, with 13 bases between.

This clonotype was observed once. The gene calls are TRBV6-5 and TRBJ2-5, with unresolved D. This CDR3 has 14 residues. From germline, CDR1 is MNHEY and CDR2 SVGAGI. V dropped 1 base and J dropped 4 bases, with 10 bases sitting between them. CDR3 in DNA: TGTGCCAGCAGTTACTGGGCCTATTCAGAGACCCAGTACTTC. Translating it yields CASSYWAYSETQYF.

The gene calls are TRBV29-1 and TRBJ2-5; D unclear. The CDR3 runs to 12 residues. Germline-derived CDR1 and CDR2 are SQVTM and ANQGSEA. Trimming pared 4 bases from V and 5 bases from J, leaving 11 bases between. The CDR3 bases are TGCAGCGTTGTTAGGCCTGGGGAGACCCAGTACTTC. Encoded protein: CSVVRPGETQYF.

This chain connects TRBV13 to TRBJ2-7; 9 nucleotides match TRBD1. CDR1 is PRHDT, CDR2 FYEKMQ, per germline (reference sequence). Trimming at V came to 2 bases and at J to 2 bases, leaving 7 bases not matched to a gene. CDR3 length: 16 amino acids. The CDR3 DNA reads as TGTGCCAGCAGCTTAAGGGACAGGGATCCTACCTACGAGCAGTACTTC. This translates into CASSLRDRDPTYEQYF.

As to this clonotype: A much larger clone is a single base away; this may be a read error. CDR3 in DNA: TGTGCCAGCAGGAATGAGCAGTTCTTC. Its protein product is CASRNEQFF. The gene calls are TRBV27 and TRBJ2-1; D not resolved. There are 9 residues in the CDR3. With 6 bases removed from V and 7 bases from J, the gap between germline ends came to 1 base. Germline lookup yields CDR1 MNHEY and CDR2 SMNVEV (reference sequence).